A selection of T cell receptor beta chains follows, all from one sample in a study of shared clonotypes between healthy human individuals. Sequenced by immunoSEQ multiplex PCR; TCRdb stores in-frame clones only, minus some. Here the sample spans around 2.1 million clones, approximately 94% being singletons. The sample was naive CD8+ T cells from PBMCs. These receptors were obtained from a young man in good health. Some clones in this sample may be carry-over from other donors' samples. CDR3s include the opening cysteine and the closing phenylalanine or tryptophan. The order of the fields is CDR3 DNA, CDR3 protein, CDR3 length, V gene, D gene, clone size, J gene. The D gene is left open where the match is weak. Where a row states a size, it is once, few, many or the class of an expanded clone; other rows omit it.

CDR3 DNA: TGCGCCAGCTCGGGGGATACGCAGTATTTT
CDR3 protein: CASSGDTQYF
CDR3 length: 10
V gene: TRBV5-1
D gene: .
clone size: .
J gene: TRBJ2-3

CDR3 DNA: TGTGCCAGCAGTCATATAAGCCGGGACAGGGTTCCCTACGAGCAGTACTTC
CDR3 protein: CASSHISRDRVPYEQYF
CDR3 length: 17
V gene: TRBV27
D gene: TRBD1
clone size: .
J gene: TRBJ2-7

CDR3 DNA: TGTGCCAGCACCTCCGGGGCCCGGGCCCCAGGGTTCTTC
CDR3 protein: CASTSGARAPGFF
CDR3 length: 13
V gene: TRBV7-9
D gene: .
clone size: once
J gene: TRBJ2-1

CDR3 DNA: TGTGCCAGCAGCGAGACCGGGACGGACTACGAGCAGTACTTC
CDR3 protein: CASSETGTDYEQYF
CDR3 length: 14
V gene: TRBV7-8
D gene: .
clone size: .
J gene: TRBJ2-7

CDR3 DNA: TGTGCCAGCAGTAGGTCGATTGGATCCCCTAACTCTGGGGCCAACGTCCTGACTTTC
CDR3 protein: CASSRSIGSPNSGANVLTF
CDR3 length: 19
V gene: TRBV27
D gene: .
clone size: .
J gene: TRBJ2-6

CDR3 DNA: TGTGCCAGCAGTGTTGGGACAGGGGGCAACACTGAAGCTTTCTTT
CDR3 protein: CASSVGTGGNTEAFF
CDR3 length: 15
V gene: TRBV27
D gene: TRBD1
clone size: .
J gene: TRBJ1-1

CDR3 DNA: TGTGCCAGCAGCTTAGCGGAGGGGCTTCCACAGCCCCAGCATTTT
CDR3 protein: CASSLAEGLPQPQHF
CDR3 length: 15
V gene: TRBV7-9
D gene: .
clone size: .
J gene: TRBJ1-5

CDR3 DNA: TGTGCCAGCACCCCGACTGGGAGCTCCTACAATGAGCAGTTCTTC
CDR3 protein: CASTPTGSSYNEQFF
CDR3 length: 15
V gene: TRBV27
D gene: .
clone size: .
J gene: TRBJ2-1

CDR3 DNA: TGTGCCAGCAGCCCGCGTCAGGGGGTTGGTGGCTATGGCTACACCTTC
CDR3 protein: CASSPRQGVGGYGYTF
CDR3 length: 16
V gene: TRBV9
D gene: TRBD1
clone size: .
J gene: TRBJ1-2

CDR3 DNA: TGTGCCACCAGCAGGGCAGCGACCGGGAGTTGGAACAATGAGCAGTTCTTC
CDR3 protein: CATSRAATGSWNNEQFF
CDR3 length: 17
V gene: TRBV15
D gene: .
clone size: .
J gene: TRBJ2-1

CDR3 DNA: TGTGCCAGCAGCCAAGACTGGGGGAGTAACGGGGAGCTGTTTTTT
CDR3 protein: CASSQDWGSNGELFF
CDR3 length: 15
V gene: TRBV14
D gene: .
clone size: .
J gene: TRBJ2-2

CDR3 DNA: TGTGCCAGCACCCTCAGGGGACTAACCTACGAGCAGTACTTC
CDR3 protein: CASTLRGLTYEQYF
CDR3 length: 14
V gene: TRBV28
D gene: .
clone size: .
J gene: TRBJ2-7

CDR3 DNA: TGTGCCAGCAGTTTATTCTTGTCGCCAGAGGCTTTCTTT
CDR3 protein: CASSLFLSPEAFF
CDR3 length: 13
V gene: TRBV28
D gene: .
clone size: .
J gene: TRBJ1-1

CDR3 DNA: TGTGCCAGCAGCCATCAAGCGGGAGTCCCCTACGAGCAGTACTTC
CDR3 protein: CASSHQAGVPYEQYF
CDR3 length: 15
V gene: TRBV7-9
D gene: TRBD2
clone size: .
J gene: TRBJ2-7

CDR3 DNA: TGTGCCAGCAGTGAGACAGGGGGTCAAAACATTCAGTACTTC
CDR3 protein: CASSETGGQNIQYF
CDR3 length: 14
V gene: TRBV6-1
D gene: TRBD1
clone size: once
J gene: TRBJ2-4

CDR3 DNA: TGTGCCAGTAGTGCGACAGACAAAAACACTGAAGCTTTCTTT
CDR3 protein: CASSATDKNTEAFF
CDR3 length: 14
V gene: TRBV19
D gene: .
clone size: .
J gene: TRBJ1-1

CDR3 DNA: TGTGCCAGCAGTGTTAGGCGGGAGAGGGGCGACAATGAGCAGTTCTTC
CDR3 protein: CASSVRRERGDNEQFF
CDR3 length: 16
V gene: TRBV5-4
D gene: TRBD2
clone size: once
J gene: TRBJ2-1

CDR3 DNA: TGCAGCGGCCTCACTAGTCCCGTCTTGACTGAGCAGTTCTTC
CDR3 protein: CSGLTSPVLTEQFF
CDR3 length: 14
V gene: TRBV29-1
D gene: .
clone size: .
J gene: TRBJ2-1

CDR3 DNA: TGTGCCTGGAAGCAGGGGACCTACTTGAACACCGGGGAGCTGTTTTTT
CDR3 protein: CAWKQGTYLNTGELFF
CDR3 length: 16
V gene: TRBV30
D gene: .
clone size: .
J gene: TRBJ2-2

CDR3 DNA: TGTGCCAGCAGTGAGGACGGACACCGCCGCTCTGGAAACACCATATATTTT
CDR3 protein: CASSEDGHRRSGNTIYF
CDR3 length: 17
V gene: TRBV9
D gene: .
clone size: once
J gene: TRBJ1-3

CDR3 DNA: TGTGCCAGCAGCTTAGGGACCTCGTACCAAGAGACCCAGTACTTC
CDR3 protein: CASSLGTSYQETQYF
CDR3 length: 15
V gene: TRBV7-2
D gene: .
clone size: .
J gene: TRBJ2-5

CDR3 DNA: TGTGCCAGCAGTTTAGATGATATGCACACCATATATTTT
CDR3 protein: CASSLDDMHTIYF
CDR3 length: 13
V gene: TRBV7-2
D gene: .
clone size: .
J gene: TRBJ1-3

CDR3 DNA: TGCGCCAGCAGCCAAGTCTCGGCCATATACGAGCAGTACTTC
CDR3 protein: CASSQVSAIYEQYF
CDR3 length: 14
V gene: TRBV4-1
D gene: .
clone size: .
J gene: TRBJ2-7

CDR3 DNA: TGCGCCAGCAGCACCCGTCTAGCGGGAGCGTACAATGAGCAGTTCTTC
CDR3 protein: CASSTRLAGAYNEQFF
CDR3 length: 16
V gene: TRBV4-1
D gene: TRBD2
clone size: .
J gene: TRBJ2-1

CDR3 DNA: TGTGCCAGCAGCGGGGGGGGACTAGCGGGTCAAGAGACCCAGTACTTC
CDR3 protein: CASSGGGLAGQETQYF
CDR3 length: 16
V gene: TRBV5-8
D gene: TRBD2
clone size: .
J gene: TRBJ2-5

CDR3 DNA: TGCAGCGTAGTTGTCCTTGGAGGGAACATTCAGTACTTC
CDR3 protein: CSVVVLGGNIQYF
CDR3 length: 13
V gene: TRBV29-1
D gene: .
clone size: .
J gene: TRBJ2-4

CDR3 DNA: TGCGCCAGCAGCCAAGGCACAGGGACTGAAGAGACCCAGTACTTC
CDR3 protein: CASSQGTGTEETQYF
CDR3 length: 15
V gene: TRBV4-3
D gene: .
clone size: .
J gene: TRBJ2-5